Below are 22 T cell receptor beta chains sequenced from a single sample in a study of T cells in localized non-small cell lung cancer. Only in-frame clones appear in the TCRdb table, and some are missing; sequencing was by immunoSEQ multiplex PCR. The data hold under 65,000 clones, with 70% to 90% observed a single time. Sequenced here: peripheral blood, sampled before any cancer treatment. The source is a man aged 40-75 years with stage I squamous cell lung carcinoma.

The chain is built from TRBV7-2 and TRBJ1-5; D gene ambiguous. Germline CDR1 is SGHTA and CDR2 is FQGNSA. This CDR3 region has 13 residues. The V and J ends lost 7 bases and 9 bases respectively, with 16 bases between them. The CDR3 sequence is CASTLGGPRPQHF. The CDR3 nucleotides are TGTGCCAGCACCCTTGGAGGGCCTCGGCCCCAGCATTTT.

CDR3: CASSLVGFQGYEQYF. DNA of the CDR3: TGTGCCAGCAGCTTAGTCGGCTTCCAAGGCTACGAGCAGTACTTC. This chain connects TRBV7-2 to TRBJ2-7, with D unclear. Trimming removed 1 base at V and 3 bases at J, with 13 bases between. This CDR3 has 15 residues. The germline V gene encodes CDR1 SGHTA and CDR2 FQGNSA.

The chain is built from TRBV28 and TRBJ2-7; tentatively, D is TRBD2 (5 bases). V dropped 3 bases and J dropped 0 bases, with 12 bases sitting between them. The V gene's germline CDR1 is MDHEN and CDR2 SYDVKM. The CDR3 runs to 15 residues. CDR3 amino acids: CASSFPTDSSYEQYF. The CDR3 region has the DNA TGTGCCAGCAGTTTCCCGACGGACTCCTCCTACGAGCAGTACTTC.

The chain links TRBV7-3 to TRBJ2-1; D is perhaps TRBD1 (6 bases). Germline V CDR1 and CDR2: SGHTA, FQGTGA. Trimming stripped 4 bases from V and 6 bases from J, with 10 bases between. CDR3 length equals 13 residues. The CDR3 bases are TGTGCCAGCAGCTCCACAGGGCCCAATGAGCAGTTCTTC. Its translation: CASSSTGPNEQFF.

This rearrangement joins TRBV9 to TRBJ1-4, with D possibly TRBD1 on 5 matching bases. V lost 1 base, J lost 8 bases, and 9 bases lay in between. Germline lookup yields CDR1 SGDLS and CDR2 YYNGEE. The CDR3 totals 13 residues. The CDR3 here is CASSVQGGEKLFF. CDR3 in DNA: TGTGCCAGCAGCGTACAGGGTGGGGAAAAACTGTTTTTT.

This rearrangement joins TRBV5-3 to TRBJ2-1; D gene ambiguous. TRBV5-3 is filed as an ORF, its function uncertain. V gave up 4 bases and J gave up 4 bases, with 15 bases separating them. CDR3 length: 15 residues. This chain's CDR3 is CARSLGRPLYNEQFF. Here the CDR3 DNA reads TGTGCCAGAAGCCTAGGACGGCCCCTATACAATGAGCAGTTCTTC.

The rearrangement joins TRBV19 to TRBJ1-2, with 7 bases lining up with TRBD1. V shed 7 bases, J shed 6 bases, and the junction held 5 bases outside the gene matches. Germline V CDR1 and CDR2: LNHDA, SQIVND (reference sequence). This CDR3 is 12 amino acids long. The DNA of the CDR3 is TGTGCCAGTACCCCGACAGGGAATGGCTACACCTTC. This sequence encodes CASTPTGNGYTF.

The chain combines TRBV9 with TRBJ2-3, with D unclear. Per germline, CDR1 SGDLS and CDR2 YYNGEE. This CDR3 has 13 residues. The V end was cut by 5 bases, the J end by 0 bases, with 7 bases between. CDR3 DNA sequence: TGTGCCAGCAGATCAGAGAGCACAGATACGCAGTATTTT. Residues: CASRSESTDTQYF. The variable domain in full, completed from reference TRBV9 and TRBJ2-3, reads DSGVTQTPKHLITATGQRVTLRCSPRSGDLSVYWYQQSLDQGLQFLIQYYNGEERAKGNILERFSAQQFPDLHSELNLSSLELGDSALYFCASRSESTDTQYFGPGTRLTVL.

V is TRBV7-8 and J is TRBJ2-2, with 16 bases matching TRBD2. In germline, CDR1 is SGHVS, CDR2 FQNEAQ. The ends lost 1 base at V and 5 bases at J; junction bases unmatched: 7. This CDR3 is 19 amino acids long. The CDR3 sequence: CASSLEGLAGGPNTGELFF. The CDR3 DNA reads TGTGCCAGCAGCTTAGAGGGACTAGCGGGAGGGCCTAATACCGGGGAGCTGTTTTTT.

The rearrangement joins TRBV5-1 to TRBJ2-1; 7 nucleotides match TRBD1. Germline-derived CDR1 and CDR2 are SGHRS and YFSETQ. Losses at the gene ends were 0 bases for V and 7 bases for J; bases not matched to a gene: 4. This CDR3 spans 14 amino acids. The CDR3 spells CASSLDRGRNEQFF. The CDR3 nucleotides read TGCGCCAGCAGCTTGGACAGGGGTCGGAATGAGCAGTTCTTC.

V usage is TRBV29-1 and J usage is TRBJ2-3, with 8 bases aligning to TRBD2. J gave up 4 bases and V 7 bases, and 10 bases lay outside the gene matches. Germline V gene data show CDR1 as SQVTM and CDR2 as ANQGSEA. CDR3 size: 14 residues. The CDR3 loop is CSAYKSGRPDTQYF. The CDR3, as DNA: TGCAGCGCTTATAAGAGCGGGAGACCAGATACGCAGTATTTT.

The V gene is TRBV4-3, the J gene TRBJ2-1; possibly TRBD1 for D (6 bases). The CDR3 length is 14 residues. Trimming stripped 2 bases from V and 7 bases from J, with 12 bases between. Germline CDR1 LGHNA, CDR2 YSLEER. DNA of the CDR3: TGCGCCAGCAGCCAAACCTACAGGGAAAATGAGCAGTTCTTC. Translation gives CASSQTYRENEQFF.

The chain is built from TRBV28 and TRBJ1-2; D is ambiguous. The germline V gene has CDR1 MDHEN and CDR2 SYDVKM. This CDR3 is built from 11 residues. V lost 3 bases, J lost 6 bases, and 5 bases lay in between. The CDR3, as DNA: TGTGCCAGCAGTTTCACTCATGGCTACACCTTC. This sequence encodes CASSFTHGYTF.

This clone was picked up one time. The V and J genes are TRBV28 and TRBJ1-6, with a possible D match to TRBD1 (5 bases). The CDR3 covers 15 residues. V shed 7 bases and J shed 9 bases, with 19 bases lying between them. CDR1 and CDR2 (germline): MDHEN, SYDVKM. Here the CDR3 reads CASTNPGPEVSPLHF. Written as DNA, the CDR3 is TGTGCCAGCACCAATCCGGGACCGGAGGTTTCACCCCTCCACTTT.

The chain links TRBV11-3 to TRBJ2-7; 9 nucleotides agree with TRBD2. Trimming cost V 3 bases and J 3 bases; bases outside gene matches: 6. Germline V gene data show CDR1 as SGHNT and CDR2 as YENEEA. CDR3 length equals 15 residues. CDR3 DNA: TGTGCCAGCAGCTTCGGAAGCGGGGGGATCTACGAGCAGTACTTC. It yields the protein CASSFGSGGIYEQYF.

This chain connects TRBV5-6 to TRBJ2-1, with TRBD1 matching 7 bases. The germline V gene encodes CDR1 SGHDT and CDR2 YYEEEE. V shed 4 bases, J shed 8 bases, and the junction held 3 bases outside the gene matches. CDR3 length: 12 amino acids. The DNA of the CDR3 is TGTGCCAGCAGCCCAACAGGGGATGAGCAGTTCTTC. It specifies CASSPTGDEQFF.

The chain combines TRBV9 with TRBJ2-7; 9 bases match TRBD1. V shed 4 bases and J 5 bases; nucleotides not matched to a gene: 7. Germline V gene data show CDR1 as SGDLS and CDR2 as YYNGEE. The CDR3 has 14 residues. DNA of the CDR3: TGTGCCAGCAGCCCACGACAGGGGGAACACGAGCAGTACTTC. The encoded protein is CASSPRQGEHEQYF.

The chain is built from TRBV5-1 and TRBJ1-1, with 8 bases lining up with TRBD1. Trimming took 2 bases from V and 7 from J; bases not matched to a gene: 10. The CDR3 is 15 amino acids. Per germline, CDR1 SGHRS and CDR2 YFSETQ. The CDR3 loop is CASSLDQGAQGEAFF. DNA of the CDR3: TGCGCCAGCAGCTTAGACCAGGGGGCGCAAGGTGAAGCTTTCTTT. Combining the CDR3 with reference TRBV5-1 and TRBJ1-1 gives the whole variable domain KAGVTQTPRYLIKTRGQQVTLSCSPISGHRSVSWYQQTPGQGLQFLFEYFSETQRNKGNFPGRFSGRQFSNSRSEMNVSTLELGDSALYLCASSLDQGAQGEAFFGQGTRLTVV.

The rearrangement links TRBV6-5 to TRBJ1-6; no firm D call. Germline V gives CDR1 MNHEY, CDR2 SVGAGI. The CDR3 is made up of 14 amino acids. The germline V and J ends were trimmed by 6 bases and 5 bases, with 11 bases remaining between them. The DNA of the CDR3 is TGTGCCAGCAGGGTTGGACGGCATAATTCACCCCTCCACTTT. This codes for CASRVGRHNSPLHF.

The CDR3 nucleotides are TGTGCCAGCAGCGTGGAGGGGTGGGCTGAGCAGTTCTTC. This sequence encodes CASSVEGWAEQFF. The chain couples TRBV7-3 to TRBJ2-1; tentative D call: TRBD2 (6 bases). There are 13 residues in the CDR3. Trimming left V 5 bases short and J 9 bases short, with 14 bases between. The germline V gene encodes CDR1 SGHTA and CDR2 FQGTGA.

A word on this clone: At one boundary the junction diverges from the germline segment, which might be a read error. The chain employs TRBV28 and TRBJ2-2; TRBD1 matches at 10 bases. CDR1 is MDHEN, CDR2 SYDVKM, per germline. This CDR3 is 16 amino acids long. The CDR3 loop reads CASRSPGQGNAGELFF. CDR3 DNA sequence: TGTGCCAGCAGATCTCCGGGACAGGGGAACGCCGGGGAGCTGTTTTTT.

This clone was counted a few times. The chain is built from TRBV5-4 and TRBJ1-3; D is possibly TRBD1 (5 bases). Germline CDR1 reads SGHNT; CDR2 reads YYREEE (reference sequence). The CDR3 totals 16 residues. Trimming stripped 1 base from V and 0 bases from J, with 11 bases between. CDR3 nucleotides: TGTGCCAGCAGCTTGTCAGGGTCCGGCTCTGGAAACACCATATATTTT. It is translated as CASSLSGSGSGNTIYF.